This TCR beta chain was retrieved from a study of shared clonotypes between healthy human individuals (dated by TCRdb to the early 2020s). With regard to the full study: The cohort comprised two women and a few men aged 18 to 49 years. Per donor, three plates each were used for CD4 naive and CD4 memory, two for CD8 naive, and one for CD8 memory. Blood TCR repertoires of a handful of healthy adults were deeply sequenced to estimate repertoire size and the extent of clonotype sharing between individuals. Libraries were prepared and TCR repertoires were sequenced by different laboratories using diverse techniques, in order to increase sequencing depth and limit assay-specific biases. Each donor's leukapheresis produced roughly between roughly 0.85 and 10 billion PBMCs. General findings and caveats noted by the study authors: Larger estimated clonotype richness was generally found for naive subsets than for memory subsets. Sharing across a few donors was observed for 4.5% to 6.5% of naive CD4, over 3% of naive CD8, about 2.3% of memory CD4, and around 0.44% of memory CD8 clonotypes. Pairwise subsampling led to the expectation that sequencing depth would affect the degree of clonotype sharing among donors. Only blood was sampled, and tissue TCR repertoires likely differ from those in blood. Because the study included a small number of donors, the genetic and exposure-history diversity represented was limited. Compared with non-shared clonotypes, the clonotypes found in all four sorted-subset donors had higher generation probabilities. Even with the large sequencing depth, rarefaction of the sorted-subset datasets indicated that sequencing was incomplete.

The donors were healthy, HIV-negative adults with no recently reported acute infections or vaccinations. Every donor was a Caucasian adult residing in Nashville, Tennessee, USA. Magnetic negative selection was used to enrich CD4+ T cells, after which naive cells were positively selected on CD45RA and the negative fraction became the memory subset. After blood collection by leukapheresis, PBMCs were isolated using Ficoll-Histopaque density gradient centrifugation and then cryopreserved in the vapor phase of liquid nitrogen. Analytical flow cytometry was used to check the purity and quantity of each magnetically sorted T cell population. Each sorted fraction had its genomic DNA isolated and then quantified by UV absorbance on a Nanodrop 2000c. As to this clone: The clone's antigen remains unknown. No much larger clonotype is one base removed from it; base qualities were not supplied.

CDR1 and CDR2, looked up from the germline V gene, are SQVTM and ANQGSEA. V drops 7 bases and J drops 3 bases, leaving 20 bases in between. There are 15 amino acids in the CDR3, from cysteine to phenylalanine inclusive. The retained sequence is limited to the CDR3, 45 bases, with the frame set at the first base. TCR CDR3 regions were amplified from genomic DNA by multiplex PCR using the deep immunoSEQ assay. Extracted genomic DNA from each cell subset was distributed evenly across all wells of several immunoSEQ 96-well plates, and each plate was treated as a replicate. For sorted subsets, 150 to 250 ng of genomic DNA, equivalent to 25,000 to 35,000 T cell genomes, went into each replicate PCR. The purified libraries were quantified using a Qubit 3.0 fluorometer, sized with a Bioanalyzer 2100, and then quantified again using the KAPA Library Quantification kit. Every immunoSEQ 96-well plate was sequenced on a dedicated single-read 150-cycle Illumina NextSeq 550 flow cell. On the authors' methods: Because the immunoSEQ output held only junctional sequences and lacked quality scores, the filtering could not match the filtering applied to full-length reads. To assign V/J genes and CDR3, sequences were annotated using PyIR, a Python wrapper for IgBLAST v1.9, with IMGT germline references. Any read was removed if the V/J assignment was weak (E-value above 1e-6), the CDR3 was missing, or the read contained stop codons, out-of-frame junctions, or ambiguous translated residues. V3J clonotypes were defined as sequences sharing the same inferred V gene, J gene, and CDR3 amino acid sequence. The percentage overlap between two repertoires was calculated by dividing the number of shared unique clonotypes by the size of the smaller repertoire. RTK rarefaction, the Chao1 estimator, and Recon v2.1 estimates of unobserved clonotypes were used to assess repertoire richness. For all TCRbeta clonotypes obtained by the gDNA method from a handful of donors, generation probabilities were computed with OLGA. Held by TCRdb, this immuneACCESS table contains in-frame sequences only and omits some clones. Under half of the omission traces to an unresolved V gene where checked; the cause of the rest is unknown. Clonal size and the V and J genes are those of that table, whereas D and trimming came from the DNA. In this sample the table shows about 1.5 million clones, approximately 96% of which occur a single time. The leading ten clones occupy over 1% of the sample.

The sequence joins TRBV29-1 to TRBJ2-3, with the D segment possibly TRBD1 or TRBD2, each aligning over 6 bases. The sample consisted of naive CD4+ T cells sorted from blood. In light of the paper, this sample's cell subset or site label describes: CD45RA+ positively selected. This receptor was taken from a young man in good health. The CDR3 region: CSAWLPQGGTDTQYF. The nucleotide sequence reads TGCAGCGCATGGCTTCCACAGGGAGGAACAGATACGCAGTATTTT.